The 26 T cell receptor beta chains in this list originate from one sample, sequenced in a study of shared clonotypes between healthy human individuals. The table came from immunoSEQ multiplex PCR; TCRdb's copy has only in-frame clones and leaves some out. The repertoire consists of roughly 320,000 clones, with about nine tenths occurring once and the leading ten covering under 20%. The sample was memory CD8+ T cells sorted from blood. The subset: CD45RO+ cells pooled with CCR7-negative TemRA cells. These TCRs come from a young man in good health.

In DNA, the CDR3 is TGTGCCACGTGGGGACAGCTCGGAAACATTCAGTACTTC. Translating gives CATWGQLGNIQYF. The chain uses TRBV6-1 and TRBJ2-4, with 7 bases aligning to TRBD1. Germline V gene sequence: CDR1 MNHNS, CDR2 SASEGT. The CDR3 runs to 13 residues. V trimming: 10 bases; J trimming: 6 bases; junction bases outside the gene matches: 9.

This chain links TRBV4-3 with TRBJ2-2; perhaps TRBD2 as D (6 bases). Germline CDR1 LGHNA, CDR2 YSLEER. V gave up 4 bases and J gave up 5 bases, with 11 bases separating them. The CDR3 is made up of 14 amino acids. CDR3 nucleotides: TGCGCCAGCAGCCCGACCGGACTAACCGGGGAGCTGTTTTTT. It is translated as CASSPTGLTGELFF.

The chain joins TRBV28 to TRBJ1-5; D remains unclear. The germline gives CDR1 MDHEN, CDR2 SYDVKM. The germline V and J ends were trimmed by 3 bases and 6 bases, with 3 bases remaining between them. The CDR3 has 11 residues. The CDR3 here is CASSLSQPQHF. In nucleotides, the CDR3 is TGTGCCAGCAGTTTGAGTCAGCCCCAGCATTTT.

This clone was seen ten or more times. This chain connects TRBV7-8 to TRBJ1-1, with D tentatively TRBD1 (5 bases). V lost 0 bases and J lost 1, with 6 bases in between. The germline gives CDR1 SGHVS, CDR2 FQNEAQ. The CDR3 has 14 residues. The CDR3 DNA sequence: TGTGCCAGCAGCTTAGCAGGGACGAACACTGAAGCTTTCTTT. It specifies CASSLAGTNTEAFF.

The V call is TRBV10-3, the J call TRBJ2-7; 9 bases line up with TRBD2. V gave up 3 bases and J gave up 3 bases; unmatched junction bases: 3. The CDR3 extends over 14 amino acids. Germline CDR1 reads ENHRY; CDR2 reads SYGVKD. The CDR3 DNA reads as TGTGCCATCAGTGATATTAGCGGGAGCTACGAGCAGTACTTC. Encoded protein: CAISDISGSYEQYF.

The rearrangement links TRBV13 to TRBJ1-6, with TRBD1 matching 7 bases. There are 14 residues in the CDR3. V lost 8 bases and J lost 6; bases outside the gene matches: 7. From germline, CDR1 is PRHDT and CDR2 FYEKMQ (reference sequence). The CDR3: CASGTGTANSPLHF. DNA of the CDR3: TGTGCCAGCGGTACCGGGACAGCTAATTCACCCCTCCACTTT.

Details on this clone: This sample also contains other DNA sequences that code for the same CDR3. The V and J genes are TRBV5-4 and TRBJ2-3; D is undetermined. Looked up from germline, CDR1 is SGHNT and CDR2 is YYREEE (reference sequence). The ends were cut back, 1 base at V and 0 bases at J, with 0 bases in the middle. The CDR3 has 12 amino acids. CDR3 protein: CASSLSTDTQYF. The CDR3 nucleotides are TGTGCCAGCAGCTTGAGCACAGATACGCAGTATTTT.

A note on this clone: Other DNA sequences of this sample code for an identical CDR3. CDR3 in amino acids: CASSVGVGTDTQYF. The DNA for the CDR3 is TGTGCCAGCAGCGTAGGGGTGGGTACAGATACGCAGTATTTT. The chain has TRBV9 and TRBJ2-3; D is uncertain. The V end was cut by 0 bases, the J end by 3 bases, with 8 bases between. CDR3 length: 14 residues. The germline V gene has CDR1 SGDLS and CDR2 YYNGEE.

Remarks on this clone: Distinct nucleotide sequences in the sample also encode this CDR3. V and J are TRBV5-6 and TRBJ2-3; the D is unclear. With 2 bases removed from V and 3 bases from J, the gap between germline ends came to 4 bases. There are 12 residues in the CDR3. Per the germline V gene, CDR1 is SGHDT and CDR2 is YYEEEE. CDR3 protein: CASSFGTDTQYF. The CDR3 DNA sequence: TGTGCCAGCAGCTTCGGTACAGATACGCAGTATTTT.

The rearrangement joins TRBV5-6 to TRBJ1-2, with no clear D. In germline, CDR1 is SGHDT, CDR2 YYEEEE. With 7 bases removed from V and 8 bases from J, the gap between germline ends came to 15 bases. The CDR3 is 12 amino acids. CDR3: CASGNGGNGYTF. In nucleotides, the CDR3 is TGTGCCAGCGGCAACGGAGGGAACGGCTACACCTTC.

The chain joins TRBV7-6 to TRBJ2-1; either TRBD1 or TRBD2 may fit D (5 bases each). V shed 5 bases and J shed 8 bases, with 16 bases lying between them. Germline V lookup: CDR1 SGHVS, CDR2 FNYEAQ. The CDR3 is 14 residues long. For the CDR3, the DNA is TGTGCCAGCAGCCTCGCGGACCTGGGGGATGAGCAGTTCTTC. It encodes CASSLADLGDEQFF.

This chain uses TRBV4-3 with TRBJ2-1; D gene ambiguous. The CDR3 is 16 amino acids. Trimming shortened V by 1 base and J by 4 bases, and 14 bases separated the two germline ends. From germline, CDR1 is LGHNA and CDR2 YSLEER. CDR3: CASSQVWLLEYNEQFF. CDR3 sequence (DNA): TGCGCCAGCAGCCAAGTTTGGCTACTCGAATACAATGAGCAGTTCTTC.

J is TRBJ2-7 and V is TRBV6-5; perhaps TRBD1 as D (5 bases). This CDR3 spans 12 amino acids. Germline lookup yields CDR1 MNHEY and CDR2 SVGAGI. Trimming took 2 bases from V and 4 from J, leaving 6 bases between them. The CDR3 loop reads CASSYAGYEQYF. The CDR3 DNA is TGTGCCAGCAGTTACGCAGGGTACGAGCAGTACTTC.

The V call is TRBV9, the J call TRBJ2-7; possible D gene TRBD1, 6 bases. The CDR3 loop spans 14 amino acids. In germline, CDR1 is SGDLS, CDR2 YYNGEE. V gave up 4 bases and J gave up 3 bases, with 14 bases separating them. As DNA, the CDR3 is TGTGCCAGCAGCCCAAAGACAGGATTCTACGAGCAGTACTTC. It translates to CASSPKTGFYEQYF.

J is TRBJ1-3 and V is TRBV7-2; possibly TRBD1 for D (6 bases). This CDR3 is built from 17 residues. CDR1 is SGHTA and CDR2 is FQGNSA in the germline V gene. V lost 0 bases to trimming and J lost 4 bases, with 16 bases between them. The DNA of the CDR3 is TGTGCCAGCAGCTTAGCGCCGCAGGGGAGCGTGGGAAACACCATATATTTT. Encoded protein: CASSLAPQGSVGNTIYF.

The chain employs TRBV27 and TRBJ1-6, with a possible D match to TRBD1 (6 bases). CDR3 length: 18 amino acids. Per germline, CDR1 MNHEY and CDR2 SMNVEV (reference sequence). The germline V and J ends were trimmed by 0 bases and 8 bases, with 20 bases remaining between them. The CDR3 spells CASSLSGVRGATHSPLHF. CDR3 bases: TGTGCCAGCAGTTTATCTGGAGTAAGGGGGGCCACCCATTCACCCCTCCACTTT.

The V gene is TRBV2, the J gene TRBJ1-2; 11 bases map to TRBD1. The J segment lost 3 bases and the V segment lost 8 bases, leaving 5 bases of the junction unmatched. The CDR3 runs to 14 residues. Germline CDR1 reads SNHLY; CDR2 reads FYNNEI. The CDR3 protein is CASLGQGAYYGYTF. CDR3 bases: TGTGCCAGCCTCGGACAGGGGGCGTACTATGGCTACACCTTC. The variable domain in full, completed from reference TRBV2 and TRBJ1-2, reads EPEVTQTPSHQVTQMGQEVILRCVPISNHLYFYWYRQILGQKVEFLVSFYNNEISEKSEIFDDQFSVERPDGSNFTLKIRSTKLEDSAMYFCASLGQGAYYGYTFGSGTRLTVV.

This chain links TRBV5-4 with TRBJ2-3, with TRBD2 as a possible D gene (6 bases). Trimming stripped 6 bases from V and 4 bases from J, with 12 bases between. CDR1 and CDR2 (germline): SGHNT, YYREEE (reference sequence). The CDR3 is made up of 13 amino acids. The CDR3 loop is CASNQGTPDTQYF. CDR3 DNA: TGTGCCAGCAACCAAGGGACTCCAGATACGCAGTATTTT.

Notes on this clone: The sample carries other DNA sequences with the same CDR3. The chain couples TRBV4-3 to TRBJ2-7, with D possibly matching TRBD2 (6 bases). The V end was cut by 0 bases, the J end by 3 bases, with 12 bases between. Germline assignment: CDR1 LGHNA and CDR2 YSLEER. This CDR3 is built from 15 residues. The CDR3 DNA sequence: TGCGCCAGCAGCCAAGATCGTGCGGGACTCTACGAGCAGTACTTC. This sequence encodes CASSQDRAGLYEQYF.

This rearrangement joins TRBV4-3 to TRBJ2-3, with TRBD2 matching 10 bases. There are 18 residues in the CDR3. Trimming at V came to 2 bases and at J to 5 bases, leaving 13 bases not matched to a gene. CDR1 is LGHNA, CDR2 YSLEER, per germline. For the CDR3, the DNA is TGCGCCAGCAGCCAAACGGTGAGGCTAGCGGGAGCAGGAGATACGCAGTATTTT. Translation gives CASSQTVRLAGAGDTQYF.

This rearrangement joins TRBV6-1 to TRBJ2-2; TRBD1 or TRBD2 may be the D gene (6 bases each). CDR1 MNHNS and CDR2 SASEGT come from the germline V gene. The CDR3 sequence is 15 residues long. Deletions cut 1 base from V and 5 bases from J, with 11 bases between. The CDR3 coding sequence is TGTGCCAGCAGTGAAGACGGGGGCGGTACCGGGGAGCTGTTTTTT. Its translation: CASSEDGGGTGELFF.

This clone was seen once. This chain's CDR3 is CASSARQSTYNSPLHF. The CDR3 DNA reads as TGCGCCAGCAGCGCCCGACAGTCTACCTATAATTCACCCCTCCACTTT. J is TRBJ1-6 and V is TRBV5-1; a possible D gene is TRBD1 (5 bases). The CDR3 contains 16 residues. V lost 4 bases, J lost 2 bases, and 13 bases lay in between. Germline-derived CDR1 and CDR2 are SGHRS and YFSETQ.

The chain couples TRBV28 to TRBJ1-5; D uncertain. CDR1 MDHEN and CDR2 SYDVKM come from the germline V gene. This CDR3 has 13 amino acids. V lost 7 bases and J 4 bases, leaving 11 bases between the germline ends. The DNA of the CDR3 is TGTGCCAGCACGGCCGATTCAAATCAGCCCCAGCATTTT. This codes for CASTADSNQPQHF. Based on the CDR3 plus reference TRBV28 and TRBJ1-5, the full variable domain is DVKVTQSSRYLVKRTGEKVFLECVQDMDHENMFWYRQDPGLGLRLIYFSYDVKMKEKGDIPEGYSVSREKKERFSLILESASTNQTSMYLCASTADSNQPQHFGDGTRLSIL.

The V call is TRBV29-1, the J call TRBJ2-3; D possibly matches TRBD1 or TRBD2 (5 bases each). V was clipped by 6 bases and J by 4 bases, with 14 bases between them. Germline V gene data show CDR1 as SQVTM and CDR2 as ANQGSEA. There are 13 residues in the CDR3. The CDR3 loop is CSVRKRGPDTQYF. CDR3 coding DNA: TGCAGCGTGAGGAAACGGGGCCCAGATACGCAGTATTTT.

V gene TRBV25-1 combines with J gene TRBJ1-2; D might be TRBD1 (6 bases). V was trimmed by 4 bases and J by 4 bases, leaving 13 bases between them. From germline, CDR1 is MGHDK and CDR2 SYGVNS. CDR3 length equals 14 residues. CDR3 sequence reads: CASSGRGLSYGYTF. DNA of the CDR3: TGTGCCAGCAGTGGCAGGGGACTCTCCTATGGCTACACCTTC.

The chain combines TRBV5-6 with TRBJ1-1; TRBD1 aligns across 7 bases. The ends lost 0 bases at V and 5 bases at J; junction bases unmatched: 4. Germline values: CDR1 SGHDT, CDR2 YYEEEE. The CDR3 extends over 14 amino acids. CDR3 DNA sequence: TGTGCCAGCAGCTTGGGGGACAGTTGGACTGAAGCTTTCTTT. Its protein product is CASSLGDSWTEAFF.